This T cell receptor beta chain was profiled in a study of blood T cell repertoires in COVID-19. Study at large: Acute-phase and convalescent COVID-19 samples originated in the United States, Italy and Spain.

Original analysis: By means of reference gene primer amplification, nucleated cell counts were estimated. Profiled with immunoSEQ multiplex PCR; TCRdb holds only in-frame clones, not every one. V and J calls and clone size follow that table, whereas D and trimming were derived from the DNA. The sample yields under 300,000 clones, roughly 88% seen once. CDR3 size: 16 residues. Germline V gene data show CDR1 as ENHRY and CDR2 as SYGVKD. The V gene end was trimmed by 5 bases and the J gene end by 2 bases; junction bases not matched to a gene: 7. This receptor was taken from a woman in her 30s with active or convalescent COVID-19. Sequenced material: peripheral blood. This chain uses TRBV10-3 with TRBJ2-3, with 10 bases aligning to TRBD2. The CDR3 DNA reads TGTGCCATCAGTCCCCTAGCGGGGGCCTCCACAGATACGCAGTATTTT. It translates to CAISPLAGASTDTQYF.